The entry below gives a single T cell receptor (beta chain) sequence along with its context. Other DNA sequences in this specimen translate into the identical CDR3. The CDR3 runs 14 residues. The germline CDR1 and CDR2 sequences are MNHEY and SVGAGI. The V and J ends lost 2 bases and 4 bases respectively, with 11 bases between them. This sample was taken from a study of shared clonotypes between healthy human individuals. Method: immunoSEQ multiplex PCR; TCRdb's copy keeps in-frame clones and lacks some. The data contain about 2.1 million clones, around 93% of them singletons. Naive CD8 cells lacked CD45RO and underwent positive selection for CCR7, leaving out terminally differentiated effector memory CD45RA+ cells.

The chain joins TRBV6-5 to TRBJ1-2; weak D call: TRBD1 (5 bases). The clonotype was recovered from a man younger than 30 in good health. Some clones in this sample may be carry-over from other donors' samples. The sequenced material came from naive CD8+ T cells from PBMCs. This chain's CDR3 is CASSYGEGSYGYTF. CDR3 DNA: TGTGCCAGCAGTTACGGCGAGGGGAGCTATGGCTACACCTTC.